The clone carrying this T cell receptor beta chain is a singleton in its sample. This sample was included in a study of blood T cell repertoires in COVID-19. For the study at large: Samples of COVID-19 (acute and convalescent) were obtained from the United States, Italy and Spain. In each case, the material was cDNA or gDNA derived from T cells, B-cell-depleted T cells, or PBMCs.

As processed by the authors: Amplification of reference gene primers was used by the study to estimate nucleated cell counts. The method was immunoSEQ multiplex PCR; TCRdb's version includes in-frame clones alone and lacks a portion of them. D and trimming come from the DNA, and the V and J calls and clone size come from that table. Of tens of thousands of clones listed, around 84% were seen once; the top ten hold 5.5% to 7%. The TCR comes from a human donor in a cohort sampled during active or convalescent COVID-19. Sequencing was carried out using peripheral blood.

The CDR3 region is CASSPFGLETQYF. In DNA form, the CDR3 reads TGTGCCAGCAGCCCATTCGGGTTGGAGACCCAGTACTTC. The rearrangement joins TRBV7-2 to TRBJ2-5; unclear D gene. The CDR3 runs 13 residues. CDR1 and CDR2 (germline): SGHTA, FQGNSA. With 5 bases removed from V and 5 bases from J, the gap between germline ends came to 12 bases.